This entry features one T cell receptor beta chain sequence. There are a few counts of this clonotype. The specificity of this receptor is unknown. No clone much larger than this one lies a single base away; base qualities are absent. Library prep was done by 5' RACE. TCRdb lists the instrument as Illumina HiSeq 2500. A second PCR of about 7 to 12 cycles was run with a J-beta primer mix and a sample-barcoded 5' primer. A template-switch 5' adaptor carrying 12 random nucleotides introduced a unique molecular identifier onto each TCR beta cDNA molecule. At least 3 million CDR3-containing paired-end reads were obtained from each sample. The Mint cDNA synthesis kit, primed by a TRBC-specific oligonucleotide, was used to synthesize first-strand cDNA from all RNA. Following uracil-DNA glycosylase treatment, all cDNA underwent a first 18-cycle PCR with the universal primers M1SS and BC2_uni_R. As for how the authors treated the data: For normalization, 1 million high-quality reads were randomly selected from each sample, with every read carrying a distinct molecular identifier. Instead of being binned into consensus sequences, reads with shared molecular identifiers were discarded. CDR3 identification, clonotype clustering and error correction used MiTCR with a Q25 quality threshold and the strictest error-elimination algorithm. Lower-bound total TCR beta diversity was estimated with a nonparametric unseen species model using Euler transformation. TCRdb applied fastp at Q25 and MiXCR to the public reads, then kept only in-frame beta chains. Each entry is one CDR3 protein sequence, shown with its most common DNA and genes. These V and J calls are TCRdb output, not the study's own analysis. A total of roughly 1.5 million distinct CDR3 sequences appear in this sample, less than 45% of them only once. The ten top clones hold over 3.5% of the sample.

This entry belongs to a study of blood T cells in healthy people across ages (dated by TCRdb to between 2014 and 2017). For the wider study: Template switching captured roughly one uniquely barcoded TCR beta cDNA molecule per two T cells in model experiments. The study measured age-related changes in TCR beta repertoire diversity using deep sequencing normalized with unique cDNA molecular identifiers. The donors were divided into four age groups: young (average around 17 years), middle-aged (about 39), aged (approximately 62) and long-lived (roughly 82). Donors of different ages were randomly distributed across sequencing lanes to avoid experimental bias. The study analyzed two additional independent replicas of 1 million unique cDNA reads from the same blood draw for two donors, one aged 18 to 29 and one aged 80 or older.

Systemically healthy Caucasian individuals from Russia, approximately 39 in total and aged about 6 to 95 years, were included as donors. About 10 milliliters of peripheral blood were drawn from each donor into EDTA-treated Vacutainer tubes. Ficoll-Paque density-gradient centrifugation was used to isolate PBMCs, with at least 7 million per sample. Trizol reagent was used to extract total RNA from the PBMCs, yielding at least 5 micrograms per sample. For every donor, flow cytometry on a PBMC aliquot measured the percentage of naive CD45RAhigh/CD27high T cells. CDR1 and CDR2, per the germline V gene (reference sequence), are LGHDT and YNNKEL. The CDR3 sequence holds 14 residues, the cysteine and phenylalanine included. This entry keeps only the CDR3 DNA: 42 bases, framed from base 1. The germline ends are 7 bases apart after V is trimmed by 1 base and J by 1 base. The research as a whole found: The CMV infection status of donors was not known, potentially confounding age-related changes in expanded clonotypes. As age increased, observed TCR beta diversity per million T cells dropped in a roughly linear way, and a significant reduction was already evident by age 40. There was a strong correlation between observed TCR beta diversity and the percentage of naive T cells measured by flow cytometry. Compared with the aged group, more naive CD4+ T cells, fewer expanded clones and increased TCR diversity were shown by the long-lived group, suggesting age selection. Since profiling was done on bulk unsorted PBMCs, naive and antigen-experienced compartments could not be conclusively compared. Estimates of total diversity based on one million sequenced T cells were considered lower bounds and underestimates.

The sequenced sample was blood. The receptor comes from a woman aged 18-29 years in good health. The rearrangement combines TRBV3-1 with TRBJ2-5, with the D gene too uncertain to name. The nucleotide sequence is given as TGTGCCAGCAGCCAAGTGGCGAGCCAAGAGACCCAGTACTTC. Its amino acids are CASSQVASQETQYF.